A selection of T cell receptor beta chains follows, all from one sample in a study of T cells in Graves' hyperthyroidism and ophthalmopathy. TCRdb reprocessed the multiplex PCR reads via MiXCR and lists one record per CDR3 protein. The sample lists roughly 380,000 distinct CDR3 sequences; around 13% were seen once. The sample taken for sequencing was blood. Receptors originate from a woman aged 18 to 35 with Graves' hyperthyroidism. Both conserved end residues are part of each CDR3. Fields, in order: clone size, D gene, V gene, J gene, CDR3 length, CDR3 protein, CDR3 DNA. The D gene is left open where the match is weak. Some rows mark clone size as missing; the rest say once, few, many or name a class of expanded clone.

many	TRBD1	TRBV10-3	TRBJ1-1	13	CATAGGEITEAFF	TGTGCCACCGCAGGGGGCGAGATCACTGAAGCTTTCTTT
few	TRBD1	TRBV28	TRBJ2-6	18	CASSSRTGPFSGANVLTF	TGTGCCAGCAGTTCCCGGACAGGGCCTTTCTCTGGGGCCAACGTCCTGACTTTC
-	TRBD1	TRBV20-1	TRBJ2-1	15	CSAPTDRALYNEQFF	TGCAGTGCCCCAACCGACAGGGCGCTTTACAATGAGCAGTTCTTC
-	TRBD2	TRBV3-1	TRBJ2-1	15	CASSLIAGAGNEQFF	TGTGCCAGCAGCCTTATAGCGGGAGCGGGCAATGAGCAGTTCTTC
many	TRBD1	TRBV2	TRBJ1-1	14	CASLGGSMNTEAFF	TGTGCCAGCTTAGGGGGCTCCATGAACACTGAAGCTTTCTTT
-	-	TRBV20-1	TRBJ1-5	17	CSARGPTGDDGNQPQHF	TGCAGTGCTAGGGGTCCGACCGGGGATGATGGTAATCAGCCCCAGCATTTT
-	-	TRBV9	TRBJ2-1	14	CASSVREWGNEQFF	TGTGCCAGCAGCGTACGGGAGTGGGGGAATGAGCAGTTCTTC
many	TRBD1	TRBV6-6	TRBJ2-3	16	CASSYSETGVGDTQYF	TGTGCCAGCAGTTACTCGGAGACAGGGGTTGGAGATACGCAGTATTTT
many	TRBD2	TRBV7-6	TRBJ2-3	15	CASSLEVAGARSQYF	TGTGCCAGCAGCTTAGAGGTAGCGGGAGCTCGGTCGCAGTATTTT
-	TRBD2	TRBV28	TRBJ2-1	14	CASTTAGGVGEQFF	TGTGCCAGCACCACAGCGGGAGGTGTAGGAGAGCAGTTCTTC